This TCR beta chain came from a study of cytomegalovirus exposure and HLA in healthy donors. Study results and limitations: The classifier, whose performance was assessed in both the original and validation cohorts, reportedly diagnosed cytomegalovirus status with high specificity and sensitivity. Cytomegalovirus-associated TCR beta chains were listed, numbering 150 to 200. Most TCR sequences were seen very rarely across donors, but some public TCRs occurred in many. CMV antigen specificity was confirmed in vitro for three CMV-associated chains.

Method: immunoSEQ multiplex PCR; TCRdb's copy keeps in-frame clones and lacks some. In the table there are around 60,000 clones, 90% to 96% of which are singletons. Notes on this clone: Antigen unknown.

This CDR3 contains 15 residues. The V and J ends lost 0 bases and 4 bases respectively, with 12 bases between them. The germline gives CDR1 LGHNA, CDR2 YSLEER. The sample comprised PBMCs. This clonotype originated in a woman aged 18-29 years in good health and CMV-seronegative. The chain joins TRBV4-3 to TRBJ1-2; possibly TRBD1 for D (5 bases). CDR3 DNA sequence: TGCGCCAGCAGCCAAGAGGGGGGAACGGTCTATGGCTACACCTTC. Its protein is CASSQEGGTVYGYTF.